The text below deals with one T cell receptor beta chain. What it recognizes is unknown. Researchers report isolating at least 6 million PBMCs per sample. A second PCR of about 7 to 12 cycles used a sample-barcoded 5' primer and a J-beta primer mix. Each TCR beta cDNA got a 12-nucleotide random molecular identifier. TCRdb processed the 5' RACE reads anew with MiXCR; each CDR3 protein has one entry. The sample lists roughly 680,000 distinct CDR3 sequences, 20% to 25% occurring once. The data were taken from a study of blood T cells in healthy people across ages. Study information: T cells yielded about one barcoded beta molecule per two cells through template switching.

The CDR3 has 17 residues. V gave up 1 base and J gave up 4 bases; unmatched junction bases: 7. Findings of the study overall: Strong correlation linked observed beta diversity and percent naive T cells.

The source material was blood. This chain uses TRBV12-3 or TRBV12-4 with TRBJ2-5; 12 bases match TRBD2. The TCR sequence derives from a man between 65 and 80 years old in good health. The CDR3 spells CASSLGRLAGELETQYF. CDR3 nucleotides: TGTGCCAGCAGTTTAGGTAGACTAGCGGGAGAGCTAGAGACCCAGTACTTC.